This TCR beta chain was sequenced during a study of vaccination and CD4 T cells after COVID-19. General observations from the study: Post-vaccination reactive clonotypes (median approximately 38) did not differ significantly from post-infection (approximately 23). Investigators enrolled relatively few convalescent patients and included no early post-infection timepoints.

Treatment denoted: approximately nine-day PBMC culture with coronavirus spike peptide pools or control peptides (ViraFEST assay). Peptide pools at approximately 9.4 ug/ml, together with roughly 10 IU/ml IL-2, were added to cultures of roughly 2 million PBMCs per well. CD4+ T cells that had been cultured provided DNA sequenced with the Oncomine TCR Beta short-read assay. Genomic DNA was taken out of cultured CD4+ T cells by extraction. TCRdb re-called the PCR reads with MiXCR, one entry per CDR3 protein. The table includes around 22,000 distinct CDR3 sequences, about 30% detected once. The CDR3 totals 12 residues. The V gene's germline CDR1 is MDHEN and CDR2 SYDVKM. V was shortened by 6 bases and J by 4 bases, with 7 bases between the two germline ends. As to this clonotype: Its matching antigen is unknown.

The rearrangement joins TRBV28 to TRBJ2-4; D remains unclear. Sequencing was performed on cultured CD4+ T cells from blood. The sequence derives from a human donor with COVID-19. CDR3 sequence reads: CASSSMKNIQYF. The CDR3, as DNA: TGTGCCAGCAGCTCAATGAAAAACATTCAGTACTTC. Together with reference TRBV28 and TRBJ2-4, the CDR3 gives the full variable domain: DVKVTQSSRYLVKRTGEKVFLECVQDMDHENMFWYRQDPGLGLRLIYFSYDVKMKEKGDIPEGYSVSREKKERFSLILESASTNQTSMYLCASSSMKNIQYFGAGTRLSVL.